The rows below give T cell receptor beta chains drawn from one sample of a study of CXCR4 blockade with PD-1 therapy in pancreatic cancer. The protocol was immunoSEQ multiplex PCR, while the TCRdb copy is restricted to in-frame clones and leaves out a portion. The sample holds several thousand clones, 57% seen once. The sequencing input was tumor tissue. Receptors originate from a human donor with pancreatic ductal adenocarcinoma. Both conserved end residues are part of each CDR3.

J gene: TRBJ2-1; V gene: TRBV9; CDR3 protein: CASSVDYGGTGNEQFF
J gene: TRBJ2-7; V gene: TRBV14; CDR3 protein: CASSQGLAGVYEQYF
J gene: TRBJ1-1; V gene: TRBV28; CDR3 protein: CASSPQQGWAEAFF
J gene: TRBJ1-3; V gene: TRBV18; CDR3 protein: CASSESGQVSGNTIYF
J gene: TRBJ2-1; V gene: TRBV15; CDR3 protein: CATSRGAGRRDNEQFF
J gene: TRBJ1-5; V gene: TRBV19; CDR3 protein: CASSIVSGVQPQHF
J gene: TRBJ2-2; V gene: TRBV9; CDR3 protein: CASSAGQTLTGELFF
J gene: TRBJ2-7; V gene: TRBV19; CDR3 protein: CASSISVTSYEQYF
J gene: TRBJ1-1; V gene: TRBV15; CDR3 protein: CATSRGGTNTEAFF
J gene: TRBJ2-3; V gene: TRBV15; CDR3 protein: CATSPRGSGRGDTQYF
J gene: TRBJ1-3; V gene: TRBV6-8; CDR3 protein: CASSSLSGLENTIYF
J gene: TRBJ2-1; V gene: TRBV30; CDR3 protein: CAWSVVQTEFF
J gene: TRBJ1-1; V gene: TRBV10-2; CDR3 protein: CASTPDHNTEAFF
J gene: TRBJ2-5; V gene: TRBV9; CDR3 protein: CASSVETGTETQYF
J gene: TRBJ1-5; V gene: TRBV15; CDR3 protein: CATSRDWQGGSQPQHF
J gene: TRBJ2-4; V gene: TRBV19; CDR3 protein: CASSPRQGGITKNIQYF
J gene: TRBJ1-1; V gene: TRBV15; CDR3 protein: CATSTRQGANEAFF
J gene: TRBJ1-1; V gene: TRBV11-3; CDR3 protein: CASRPPGTVNTEAFF
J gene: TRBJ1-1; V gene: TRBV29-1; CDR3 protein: CSVTTEMNTEAFF
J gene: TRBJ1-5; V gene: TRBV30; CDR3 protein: CAWSVKDIGEPQHF
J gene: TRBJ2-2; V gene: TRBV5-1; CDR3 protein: CASSPTGTRINTGELFF
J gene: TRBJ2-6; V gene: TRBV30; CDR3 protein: CAWSVLDSGANVLTF
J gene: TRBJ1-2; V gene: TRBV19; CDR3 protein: CASSAQQGLNGYTF
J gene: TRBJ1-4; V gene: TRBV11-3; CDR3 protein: CASSRTLEVGKLFF
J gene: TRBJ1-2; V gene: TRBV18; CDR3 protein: CASSPQGGDGYTF
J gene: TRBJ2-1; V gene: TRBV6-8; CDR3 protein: CASSRSNGRQFF
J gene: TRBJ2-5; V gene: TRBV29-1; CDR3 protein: CSVGSGGRGETQYF
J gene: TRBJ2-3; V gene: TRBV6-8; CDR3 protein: CATTRDSTDTQYF
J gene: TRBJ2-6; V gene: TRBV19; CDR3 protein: CASSIDRGTGTGANVLTF
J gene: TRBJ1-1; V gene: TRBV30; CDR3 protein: CAWRGSGRAEAFF
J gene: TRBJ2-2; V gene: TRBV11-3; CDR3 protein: CASSVVEGARTGELFF
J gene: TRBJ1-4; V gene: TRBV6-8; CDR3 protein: CASSEQGIVSEKLFF
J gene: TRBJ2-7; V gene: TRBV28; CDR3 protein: CASSLSTYEQYF
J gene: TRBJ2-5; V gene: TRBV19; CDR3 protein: CASSIGGDGQETQYF
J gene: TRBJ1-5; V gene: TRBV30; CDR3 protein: CACGGQGGNQPQHF
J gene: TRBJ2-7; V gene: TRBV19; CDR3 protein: CASSLGLAGGTYEQYF
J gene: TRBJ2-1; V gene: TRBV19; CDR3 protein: CASSINSYNEQFF
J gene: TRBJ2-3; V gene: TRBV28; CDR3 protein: CASSPGGVSTDTQYF
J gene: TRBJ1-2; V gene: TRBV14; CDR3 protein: CASSHSPGGYGYTF
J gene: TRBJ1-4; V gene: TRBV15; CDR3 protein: CATSRDLLQGEKLFF
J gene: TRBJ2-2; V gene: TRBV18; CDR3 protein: CASSPSETGNTGELFF
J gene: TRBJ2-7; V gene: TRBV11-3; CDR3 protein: CASSHGAGAAYEQYF
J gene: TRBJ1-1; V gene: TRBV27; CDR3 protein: CASSYAPGAPTEAFF
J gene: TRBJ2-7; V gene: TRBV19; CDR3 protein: CGNWSSYEQYF
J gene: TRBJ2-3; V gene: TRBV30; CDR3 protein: CAWSPVDTQYF